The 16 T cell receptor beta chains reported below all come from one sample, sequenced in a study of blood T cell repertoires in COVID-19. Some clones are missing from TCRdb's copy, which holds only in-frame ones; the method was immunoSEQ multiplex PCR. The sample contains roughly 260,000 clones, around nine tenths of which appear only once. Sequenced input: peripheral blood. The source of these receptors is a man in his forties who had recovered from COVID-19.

DNA for the CDR3: TGTGCCAGCAGTGAGATACAGACGAACACCGGGGAGCTGTTTTTT. Amino acid sequence: CASSEIQTNTGELFF. The rearrangement uses TRBV6-1 and TRBJ2-2; no clear D gene. Trimming took 3 bases from V and 0 from J, leaving 8 bases between them. The germline CDR1 and CDR2 sequences are MNHNS and SASEGT. The CDR3 extends over 15 amino acids.

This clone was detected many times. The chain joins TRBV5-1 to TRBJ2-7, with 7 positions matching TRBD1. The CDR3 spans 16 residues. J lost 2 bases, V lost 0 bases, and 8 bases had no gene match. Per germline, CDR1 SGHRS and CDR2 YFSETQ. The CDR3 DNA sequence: TGCGCCAGCAGCTTGGCTGGGACAGCGCAAACCTACGAGCAGTACTTC. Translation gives CASSLAGTAQTYEQYF.

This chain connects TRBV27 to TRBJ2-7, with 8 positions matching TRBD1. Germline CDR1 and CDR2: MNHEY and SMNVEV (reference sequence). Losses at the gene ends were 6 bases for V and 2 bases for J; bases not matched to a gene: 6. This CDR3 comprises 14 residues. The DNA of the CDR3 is TGTGCCAGCAGCCCTACAGGGGGTCCCTACGAGCAGTACTTC. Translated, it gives CASSPTGGPYEQYF.

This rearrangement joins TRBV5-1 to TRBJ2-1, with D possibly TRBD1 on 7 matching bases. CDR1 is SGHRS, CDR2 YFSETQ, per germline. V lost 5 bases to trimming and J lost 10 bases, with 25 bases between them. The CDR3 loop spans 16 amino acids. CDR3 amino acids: CASSSPGGIGLLEQFF. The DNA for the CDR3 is TGCGCCAGCAGTTCACCAGGGGGGATAGGACTTCTAGAGCAGTTCTTC.

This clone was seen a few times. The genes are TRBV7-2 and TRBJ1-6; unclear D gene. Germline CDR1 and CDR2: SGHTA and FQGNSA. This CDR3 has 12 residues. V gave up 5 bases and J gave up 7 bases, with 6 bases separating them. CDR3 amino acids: CASSQMNSPLHF. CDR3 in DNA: TGTGCCAGCAGCCAAATGAATTCACCCCTCCACTTT.

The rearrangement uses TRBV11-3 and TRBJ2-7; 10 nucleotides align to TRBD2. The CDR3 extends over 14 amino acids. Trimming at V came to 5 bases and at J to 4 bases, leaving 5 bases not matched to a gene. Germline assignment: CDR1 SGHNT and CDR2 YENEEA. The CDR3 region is CASSASGSGYEQYF. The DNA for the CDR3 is TGTGCCAGCAGCGCTAGCGGGAGCGGGTACGAGCAGTACTTC.

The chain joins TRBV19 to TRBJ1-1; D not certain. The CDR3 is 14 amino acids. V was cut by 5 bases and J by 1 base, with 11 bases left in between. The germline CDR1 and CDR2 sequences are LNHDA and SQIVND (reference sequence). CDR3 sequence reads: CASSPRQRNTEAFF. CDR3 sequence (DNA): TGTGCCAGTAGTCCCCGACAAAGGAACACTGAAGCTTTCTTT. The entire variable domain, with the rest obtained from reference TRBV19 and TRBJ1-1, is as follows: DGGITQSPKYLFRKEGQNVTLSCEQNLNHDAMYWYRQDPGQGLRLIYYSQIVNDFQKGDIAEGYSVSREKKESFPLTVTSAQKNPTAFYLCASSPRQRNTEAFFGQGTRLTVV.

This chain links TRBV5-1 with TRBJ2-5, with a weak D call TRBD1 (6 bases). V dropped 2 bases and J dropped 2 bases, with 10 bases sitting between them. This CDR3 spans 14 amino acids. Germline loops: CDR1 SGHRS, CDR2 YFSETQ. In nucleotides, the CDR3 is TGCGCCAGCAGCTTCGGACAGAGTCAAGAGACCCAGTACTTC. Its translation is CASSFGQSQETQYF.

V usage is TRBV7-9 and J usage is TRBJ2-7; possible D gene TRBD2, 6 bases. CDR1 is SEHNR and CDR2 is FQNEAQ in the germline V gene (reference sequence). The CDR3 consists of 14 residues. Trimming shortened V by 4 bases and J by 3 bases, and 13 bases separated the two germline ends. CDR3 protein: CASSSGSGVYEQYF. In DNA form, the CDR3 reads TGTGCCAGCAGCTCGGGGTCGGGGGTCTACGAGCAGTACTTC.

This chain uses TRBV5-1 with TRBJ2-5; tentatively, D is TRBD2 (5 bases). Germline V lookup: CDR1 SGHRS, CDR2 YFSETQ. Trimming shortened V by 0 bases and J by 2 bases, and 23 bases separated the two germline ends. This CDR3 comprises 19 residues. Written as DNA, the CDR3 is TGCGCCAGCAGCTTGGGCTTTCGCCGGACTCTCCCCATGCAAGAGACCCAGTACTTC. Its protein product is CASSLGFRRTLPMQETQYF.

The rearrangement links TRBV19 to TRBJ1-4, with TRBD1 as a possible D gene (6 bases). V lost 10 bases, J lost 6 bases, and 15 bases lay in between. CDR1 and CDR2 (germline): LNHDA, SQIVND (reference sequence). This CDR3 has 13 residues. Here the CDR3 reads CATFGGLYEKLFF. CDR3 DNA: TGTGCCACCTTCGGGGGGCTTTATGAAAAACTGTTTTTT. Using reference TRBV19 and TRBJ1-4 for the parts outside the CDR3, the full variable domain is DGGITQSPKYLFRKEGQNVTLSCEQNLNHDAMYWYRQDPGQGLRLIYYSQIVNDFQKGDIAEGYSVSREKKESFPLTVTSAQKNPTAFYLCATFGGLYEKLFFGSGTQLSVL.

The CDR3 DNA follows: TGTGCCAGTAGTATAGGACAGGGTAAGGAGACCCAGTACTTC. This translates into CASSIGQGKETQYF. This rearrangement joins TRBV19 to TRBJ2-5, with 7 bases lining up with TRBD1. This CDR3 contains 14 residues. The germline gives CDR1 LNHDA, CDR2 SQIVND (reference sequence). The ends lost 1 base at V and 5 bases at J; junction bases unmatched: 4.

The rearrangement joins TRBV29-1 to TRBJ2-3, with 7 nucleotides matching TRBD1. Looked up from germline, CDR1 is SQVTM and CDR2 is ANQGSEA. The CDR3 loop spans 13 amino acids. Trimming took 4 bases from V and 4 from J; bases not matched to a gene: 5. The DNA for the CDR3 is TGCAGCGTTGCCGACAGGGCGGCAGATACGCAGTATTTT. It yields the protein CSVADRAADTQYF.

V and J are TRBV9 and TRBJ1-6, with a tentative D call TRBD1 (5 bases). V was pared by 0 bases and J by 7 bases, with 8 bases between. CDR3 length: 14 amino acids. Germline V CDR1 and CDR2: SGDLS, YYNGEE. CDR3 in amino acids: CASSVGAGNSPLHF. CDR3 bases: TGTGCCAGCAGCGTAGGGGCAGGGAATTCACCCCTCCACTTT.

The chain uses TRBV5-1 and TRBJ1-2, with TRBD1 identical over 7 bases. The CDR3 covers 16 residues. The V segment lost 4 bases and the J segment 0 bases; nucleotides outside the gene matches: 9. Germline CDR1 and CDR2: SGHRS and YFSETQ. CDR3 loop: CASSPKGAVANYGYTF. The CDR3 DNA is TGCGCCAGCAGCCCCAAGGGGGCAGTAGCTAACTATGGCTACACCTTC.

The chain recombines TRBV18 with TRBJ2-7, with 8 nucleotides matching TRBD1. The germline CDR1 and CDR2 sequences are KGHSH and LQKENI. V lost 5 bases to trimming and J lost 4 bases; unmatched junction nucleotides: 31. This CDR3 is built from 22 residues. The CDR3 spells CASSGLGGDRSIGLSGLYEQYF. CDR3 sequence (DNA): TGTGCCAGCTCAGGTCTCGGCGGGGACAGGTCAATCGGTTTGTCGGGTCTATACGAGCAGTACTTC.